This section outlines one T cell receptor (beta chain) sequence together with its context. Its specificity is not known. Other DNA sequences from this sample encode an identical CDR3 as well. TCRdb's copy holds only in-frame clones and misses some; the assay was immunoSEQ multiplex PCR. The data show roughly 380,000 clones, with about 90% seen just once and around 4% held by the top ten. Trimming removed 6 bases from V and 4 bases from J, with 6 bases in between. This CDR3 comprises 11 residues. This sample stems from a study of Ad26.COV2.S vaccination and SARS-CoV-2 variants. Findings and caveats of the study: Assessments of TCR breadth and depth may have underestimated the total T cell responses. Reported findings describe substantial breadth in spike-specific CD8+ and CD4+ T cell responses following vaccination. Comparability of non-spike TCR breadth was observed across vaccine and placebo recipients. Vaccine recipients surpassed placebo recipients in spike-specific TCR breadth.

The chain employs TRBV12-3 or TRBV12-4 and TRBJ2-5, with D unresolved. The clonotype comes from a human donor who had recovered from COVID-19. The sample here was peripheral blood, taken after recovery from COVID-19. In DNA form, the CDR3 reads TGTGCCAGCAGCTTGGGAGAGACCCAGTACTTC. As protein: CASSLGETQYF.